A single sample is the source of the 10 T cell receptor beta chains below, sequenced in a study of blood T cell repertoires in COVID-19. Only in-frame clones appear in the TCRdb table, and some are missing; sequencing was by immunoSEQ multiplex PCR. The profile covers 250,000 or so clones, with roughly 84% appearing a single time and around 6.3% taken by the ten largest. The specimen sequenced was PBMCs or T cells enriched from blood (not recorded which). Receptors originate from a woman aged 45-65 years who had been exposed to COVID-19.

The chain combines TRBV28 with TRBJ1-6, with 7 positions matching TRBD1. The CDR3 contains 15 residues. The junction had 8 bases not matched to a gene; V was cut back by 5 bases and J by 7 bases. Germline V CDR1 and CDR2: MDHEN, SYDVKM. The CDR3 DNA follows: TGTGCCAGCAGTCTGCTGACAGGGAGGAATTCACCCCTCCACTTT. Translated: CASSLLTGRNSPLHF. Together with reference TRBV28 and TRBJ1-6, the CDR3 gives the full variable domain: DVKVTQSSRYLVKRTGEKVFLECVQDMDHENMFWYRQDPGLGLRLIYFSYDVKMKEKGDIPEGYSVSREKKERFSLILESASTNQTSMYLCASSLLTGRNSPLHFGNGTRLTVT.

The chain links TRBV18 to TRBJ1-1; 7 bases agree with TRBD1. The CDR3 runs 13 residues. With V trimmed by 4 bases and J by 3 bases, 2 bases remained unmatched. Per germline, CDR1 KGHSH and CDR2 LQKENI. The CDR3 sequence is CASSLTGDTEAFF. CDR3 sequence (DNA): TGTGCCAGCTCACTTACAGGGGACACTGAAGCTTTCTTT.

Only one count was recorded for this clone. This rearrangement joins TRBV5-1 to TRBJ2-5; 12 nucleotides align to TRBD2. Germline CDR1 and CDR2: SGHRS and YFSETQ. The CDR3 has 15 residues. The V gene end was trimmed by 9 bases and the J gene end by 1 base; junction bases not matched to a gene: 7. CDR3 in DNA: TGCGCCACCTCAGAGGGACTAGCGGGCCAAGAGACCCAGTACTTC. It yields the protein CATSEGLAGQETQYF.

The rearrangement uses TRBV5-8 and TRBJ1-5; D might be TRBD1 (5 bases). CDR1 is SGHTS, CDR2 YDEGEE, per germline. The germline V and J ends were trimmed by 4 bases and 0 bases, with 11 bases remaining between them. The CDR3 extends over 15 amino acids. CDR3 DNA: TGTGCCAGCAGCGGAAGGGGTATTAGCAATCAGCCCCAGCATTTT. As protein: CASSGRGISNQPQHF.

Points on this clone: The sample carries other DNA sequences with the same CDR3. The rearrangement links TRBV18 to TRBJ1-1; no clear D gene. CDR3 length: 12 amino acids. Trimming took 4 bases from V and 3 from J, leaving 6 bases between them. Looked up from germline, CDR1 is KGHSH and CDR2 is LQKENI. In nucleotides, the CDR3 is TGTGCCAGCTCACGCGGGGACACTGAAGCTTTCTTT. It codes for CASSRGDTEAFF.

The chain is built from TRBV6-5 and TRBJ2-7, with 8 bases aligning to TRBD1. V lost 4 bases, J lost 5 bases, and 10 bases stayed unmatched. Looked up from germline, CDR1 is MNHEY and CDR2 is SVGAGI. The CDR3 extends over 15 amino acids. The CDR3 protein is CASSFRGQGSNEQYF. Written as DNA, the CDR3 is TGTGCCAGCAGTTTCCGAGGACAGGGCAGCAACGAGCAGTACTTC.

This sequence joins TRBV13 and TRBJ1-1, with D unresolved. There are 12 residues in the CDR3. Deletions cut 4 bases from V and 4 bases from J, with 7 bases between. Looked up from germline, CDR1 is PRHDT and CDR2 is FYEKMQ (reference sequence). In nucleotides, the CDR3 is TGTGCCAGCAGCTCCGCGCTCACTGAAGCTTTCTTT. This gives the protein CASSSALTEAFF.

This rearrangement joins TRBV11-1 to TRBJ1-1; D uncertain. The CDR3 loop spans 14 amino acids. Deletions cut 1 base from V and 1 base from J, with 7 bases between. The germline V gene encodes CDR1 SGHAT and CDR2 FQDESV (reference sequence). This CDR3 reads CASSLGRENTEAFF. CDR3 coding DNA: TGTGCCAGCAGCTTAGGTCGGGAGAACACTGAAGCTTTCTTT.

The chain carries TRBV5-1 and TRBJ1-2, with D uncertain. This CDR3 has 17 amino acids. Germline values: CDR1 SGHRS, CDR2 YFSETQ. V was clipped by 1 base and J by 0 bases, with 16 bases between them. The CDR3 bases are TGCGCCAGCAGCTTGTCCCCCCGGGTGGCTTCTAACTATGGCTACACCTTC. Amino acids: CASSLSPRVASNYGYTF. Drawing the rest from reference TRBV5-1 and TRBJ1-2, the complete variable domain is KAGVTQTPRYLIKTRGQQVTLSCSPISGHRSVSWYQQTPGQGLQFLFEYFSETQRNKGNFPGRFSGRQFSNSRSEMNVSTLELGDSALYLCASSLSPRVASNYGYTFGSGTRLTVV.

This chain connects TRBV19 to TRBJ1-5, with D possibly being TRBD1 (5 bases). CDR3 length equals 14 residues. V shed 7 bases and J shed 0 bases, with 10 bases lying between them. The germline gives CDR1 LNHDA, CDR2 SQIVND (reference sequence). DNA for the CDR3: TGTGCCAGTAAACAGGTTAATAGCAATCAGCCCCAGCATTTT. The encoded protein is CASKQVNSNQPQHF.